The 16 T cell receptor beta chains below were found in one sample sequenced in a study of cytomegalovirus exposure and HLA in healthy donors. Primers included in the PCR were 60 Vbeta and 13 Jbeta primers. Clones were sequenced by immunoSEQ multiplex PCR, and TCRdb holds only the in-frame ones, with some missing. In the table there are about 120,000 clones, around three quarters of which are singletons. What was sequenced was PBMCs. These receptors all stem from a man aged 30 to 39 in good health and CMV-seropositive.

The rearrangement uses TRBV2 and TRBJ1-2; 7 bases fit TRBD1. The length of the CDR3 is 16 residues. V was pared by 4 bases and J by 1 base, with 9 bases of the junction left unmatched. Germline lookup yields CDR1 SNHLY and CDR2 FYNNEI. CDR3 in DNA: TGTGCCAGCAGTGTGATTTCCAGGGGGAGTAACTATGGCTACACCTTC. This encodes CASSVISRGSNYGYTF. The full variable domain, in which reference TRBV2 and TRBJ1-2 provide the parts outside the CDR3, is EPEVTQTPSHQVTQMGQEVILRCVPISNHLYFYWYRQILGQKVEFLVSFYNNEISEKSEIFDDQFSVERPDGSNFTLKIRSTKLEDSAMYFCASSVISRGSNYGYTFGSGTRLTVV.

J is TRBJ2-2 and V is TRBV5-6; no clear D. CDR3 length: 15 residues. V lost 4 bases to trimming and J lost 3 bases, with 13 bases between them. Germline assignment: CDR1 SGHDT and CDR2 YYEEEE. CDR3 nucleotides: TGTGCCAGCAGCCCGTACGGCGGATACACCGGGGAGCTGTTTTTT. Translated, it gives CASSPYGGYTGELFF. Full variable domain (rest looked up from reference TRBV5-6 and TRBJ2-2): DAGVTQSPTHLIKTRGQQVTLRCSPKSGHDTVSWYQQALGQGPQFIFQYYEEEERQRGNFPDRFSGHQFPNYSSELNVNALLLGDSALYLCASSPYGGYTGELFFGEGSRLTVL.

This sequence joins TRBV15 and TRBJ2-7, with 8 bases identical to TRBD1. From germline, CDR1 is LNHNV and CDR2 YYDKDF (reference sequence). The V and J ends lost 3 bases and 4 bases, in that order; junction bases with no gene match: 5. CDR3 size: 14 residues. This chain's CDR3 is CATSSNRGEYEQYF. For the CDR3, the DNA is TGTGCCACCAGCAGCAACAGGGGGGAGTACGAGCAGTACTTC.

The chain carries TRBV5-3 and TRBJ2-7; 7 nucleotides align to TRBD1. TRBV5-3 falls under the ORF class, with uncertain function. The CDR3 is 12 residues long. Trimming removed 4 bases from V and 5 bases from J; junction bases left unmatched: 3. As DNA, the CDR3 is TGTGCCAGAAGCCAGGACAGGCACGAGCAGTACTTC. It encodes CARSQDRHEQYF.

This chain joins TRBV6-6 and TRBJ1-1; D is uncertain. In germline, CDR1 is MNHNY, CDR2 SVGAGI (reference sequence). With 3 bases removed from V and 8 bases from J, the gap between germline ends came to 19 bases. The length of the CDR3 is 15 residues. Written as DNA, the CDR3 is TGTGCCAGCAGTTATTGGCGGCCTACTACGACCGAAGCTTTCTTT. Amino acid sequence: CASSYWRPTTTEAFF.

The chain carries TRBV28 and TRBJ2-7; 7 positions match TRBD2. V was pared by 6 bases and J by 2 bases, with 7 bases of the junction left unmatched. CDR3 length equals 14 residues. Germline CDR1 MDHEN, CDR2 SYDVKM. CDR3 residues: CASRGRGGAYEQYF. CDR3 DNA sequence: TGTGCCAGCAGGGGGCGGGGAGGGGCCTACGAGCAGTACTTC.

The chain carries TRBV14 and TRBJ2-3; 9 bases agree with TRBD2. The germline V gene has CDR1 SGHDN and CDR2 FVKESK. The CDR3 contains 15 residues. Trimming removed 4 bases from V and 10 bases from J; junction bases left unmatched: 12. The CDR3 DNA reads TGTGCCAGCAGCCCCCGGGTGGGTAGCGGGGGAGCGCAGTATTTT. Translation: CASSPRVGSGGAQYF. The full variable domain, rest sourced from reference TRBV14 and TRBJ2-3, is EAGVTQFPSHSVIEKGQTVTLRCDPISGHDNLYWYRRVMGKEIKFLLHFVKESKQDESGMPNNRFLAERTGGTYSTLKVQPAELEDSGVYFCASSPRVGSGGAQYFGPGTRLTVL.

V usage is TRBV5-1 and J usage is TRBJ2-1; 8 bases are a match to TRBD2. In germline, CDR1 is SGHRS, CDR2 YFSETQ. Trimming at V came to 3 bases and at J to 8 bases, leaving 7 bases not matched to a gene. The CDR3 is 14 amino acids. CDR3 nucleotide sequence: TGCGCCAGCAGCTCCGGGAGGGGGAGCGATGAGCAGTTCTTC. This encodes CASSSGRGSDEQFF.

This clone was observed a handful of times. V is TRBV5-5 and J is TRBJ2-7; 7 bases align to TRBD2. CDR1 is SGHKS, CDR2 YYEKEE, per germline (reference sequence). V was clipped by 7 bases and J by 5 bases; unmatched bases: 15. This CDR3 is built from 15 residues. CDR3 sequence (DNA): TGTGCCAGCCAACTTGGTGGGCGGGGGTCTCACGAGCAGTACTTC. Translated, it gives CASQLGGRGSHEQYF.

This clone occurred a few times. An end of the junction differs from the germline gene, which may be a read error. The chain employs TRBV5-8 and TRBJ2-7, with 11 bases lining up with TRBD1. Germline-derived CDR1 and CDR2 are SGHTS and YDEGEE. The CDR3 spans 16 residues. DNA of the CDR3: TGCGCCAGCAGCCAAGAAGGACAGGGGGCGCAGAAAGAGCAGTACTTC. Protein product: CASSQEGQGAQKEQYF. Based on the CDR3 plus reference TRBV5-8 and TRBJ2-7, the full variable domain is EAGVTQSPTHLIKTRGQQATLRCSPISGHTSVYWYQQALGLGLQFLLWYDEGEERNRGNFPPRFSGRQFPNYSSELNVNALELEDSALYLCASSQEGQGAQKEQYFGPGTRLTVT.

This clone appeared once. The chain recombines TRBV5-1 with TRBJ2-3; TRBD2 aligns across 8 bases. The CDR3 extends over 16 amino acids. V gave up 4 bases and J gave up 2 bases; unmatched junction bases: 9. The germline CDR1 and CDR2 sequences are SGHRS and YFSETQ. CDR3 region: CASSPPGSGDTDTQYF. CDR3 bases: TGCGCCAGCAGCCCTCCAGGTAGCGGGGACACAGATACGCAGTATTTT.

The gene calls are TRBV7-2 and TRBJ2-3; a possible D gene is TRBD2 (5 bases). The V gene's germline CDR1 is SGHTA and CDR2 FQGNSA. Trimming stripped 0 bases from V and 4 bases from J, with 8 bases between. This CDR3 has 14 residues. The CDR3 DNA reads as TGTGCCAGCAGCTTAGCGGGGAGTTCAGATACGCAGTATTTT. Protein product: CASSLAGSSDTQYF.

V is TRBV18 and J is TRBJ1-1; 9 nucleotides line up with TRBD1. Per germline, CDR1 KGHSH and CDR2 LQKENI. V lost 2 bases, J lost 0 bases, and 4 bases stayed unmatched. The CDR3 has 16 amino acids. Here the CDR3 DNA reads TGTGCCAGCTCACCATCGTGGACAGGGGTGAACACTGAAGCTTTCTTT. The encoded protein is CASSPSWTGVNTEAFF.

The chain joins TRBV25-1 to TRBJ2-7; D may be TRBD2 (7 bases). The CDR3 totals 13 residues. V was clipped by 4 bases and J by 5 bases, with 12 bases between them. Germline values: CDR1 MGHDK, CDR2 SYGVNS. The CDR3 reads CASSGGGADEQYF. CDR3 sequence (DNA): TGTGCCAGCAGTGGAGGGGGGGCTGACGAGCAGTACTTC.

This clone showed up just a few times. The chain has TRBV27 and TRBJ2-7; 8 nucleotides match TRBD1. The CDR3 runs 13 residues. J was trimmed by 5 bases and V by 7 bases; bases with no gene match: 7. Germline assignment: CDR1 MNHEY and CDR2 SMNVEV (reference sequence). The CDR3 coding sequence is TGTGCCAGCACCAGACAGGGGTTGGACGAGCAGTACTTC. It specifies CASTRQGLDEQYF.

The chain combines TRBV11-2 with TRBJ1-2; D is ambiguous. The CDR3 runs to 16 residues. Germline values: CDR1 SGHAT, CDR2 FQNNGV. Trimming shortened V by 6 bases and J by 5 bases, and 22 bases separated the two germline ends. CDR3 loop: CASRFPGSSSLYGYTF. Written as DNA, the CDR3 is TGTGCCAGCAGGTTCCCGGGATCGTCGTCTTTGTATGGCTACACCTTC.